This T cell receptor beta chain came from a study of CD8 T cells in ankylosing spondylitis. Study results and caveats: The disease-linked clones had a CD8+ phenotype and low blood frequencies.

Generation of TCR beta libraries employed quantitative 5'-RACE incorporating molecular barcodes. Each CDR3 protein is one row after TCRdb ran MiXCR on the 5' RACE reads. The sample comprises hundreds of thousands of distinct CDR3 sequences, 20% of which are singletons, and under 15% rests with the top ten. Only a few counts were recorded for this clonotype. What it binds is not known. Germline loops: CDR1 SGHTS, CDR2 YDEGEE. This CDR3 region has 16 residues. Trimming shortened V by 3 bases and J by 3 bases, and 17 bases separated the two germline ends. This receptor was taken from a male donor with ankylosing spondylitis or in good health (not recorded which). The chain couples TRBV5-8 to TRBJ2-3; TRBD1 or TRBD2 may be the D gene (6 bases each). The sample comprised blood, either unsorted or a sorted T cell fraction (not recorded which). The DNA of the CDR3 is TGTGCCAGCAGCTCGGCCTATGGGGGGCGGACAGATACGCAGTATTTT. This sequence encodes CASSSAYGGRTDTQYF. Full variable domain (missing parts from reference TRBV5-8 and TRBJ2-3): EAGVTQSPTHLIKTRGQQATLRCSPISGHTSVYWYQQALGLGLQFLLWYDEGEERNRGNFPPRFSGRQFPNYSSELNVNALELEDSALYLCASSSAYGGRTDTQYFGPGTRLTVL.